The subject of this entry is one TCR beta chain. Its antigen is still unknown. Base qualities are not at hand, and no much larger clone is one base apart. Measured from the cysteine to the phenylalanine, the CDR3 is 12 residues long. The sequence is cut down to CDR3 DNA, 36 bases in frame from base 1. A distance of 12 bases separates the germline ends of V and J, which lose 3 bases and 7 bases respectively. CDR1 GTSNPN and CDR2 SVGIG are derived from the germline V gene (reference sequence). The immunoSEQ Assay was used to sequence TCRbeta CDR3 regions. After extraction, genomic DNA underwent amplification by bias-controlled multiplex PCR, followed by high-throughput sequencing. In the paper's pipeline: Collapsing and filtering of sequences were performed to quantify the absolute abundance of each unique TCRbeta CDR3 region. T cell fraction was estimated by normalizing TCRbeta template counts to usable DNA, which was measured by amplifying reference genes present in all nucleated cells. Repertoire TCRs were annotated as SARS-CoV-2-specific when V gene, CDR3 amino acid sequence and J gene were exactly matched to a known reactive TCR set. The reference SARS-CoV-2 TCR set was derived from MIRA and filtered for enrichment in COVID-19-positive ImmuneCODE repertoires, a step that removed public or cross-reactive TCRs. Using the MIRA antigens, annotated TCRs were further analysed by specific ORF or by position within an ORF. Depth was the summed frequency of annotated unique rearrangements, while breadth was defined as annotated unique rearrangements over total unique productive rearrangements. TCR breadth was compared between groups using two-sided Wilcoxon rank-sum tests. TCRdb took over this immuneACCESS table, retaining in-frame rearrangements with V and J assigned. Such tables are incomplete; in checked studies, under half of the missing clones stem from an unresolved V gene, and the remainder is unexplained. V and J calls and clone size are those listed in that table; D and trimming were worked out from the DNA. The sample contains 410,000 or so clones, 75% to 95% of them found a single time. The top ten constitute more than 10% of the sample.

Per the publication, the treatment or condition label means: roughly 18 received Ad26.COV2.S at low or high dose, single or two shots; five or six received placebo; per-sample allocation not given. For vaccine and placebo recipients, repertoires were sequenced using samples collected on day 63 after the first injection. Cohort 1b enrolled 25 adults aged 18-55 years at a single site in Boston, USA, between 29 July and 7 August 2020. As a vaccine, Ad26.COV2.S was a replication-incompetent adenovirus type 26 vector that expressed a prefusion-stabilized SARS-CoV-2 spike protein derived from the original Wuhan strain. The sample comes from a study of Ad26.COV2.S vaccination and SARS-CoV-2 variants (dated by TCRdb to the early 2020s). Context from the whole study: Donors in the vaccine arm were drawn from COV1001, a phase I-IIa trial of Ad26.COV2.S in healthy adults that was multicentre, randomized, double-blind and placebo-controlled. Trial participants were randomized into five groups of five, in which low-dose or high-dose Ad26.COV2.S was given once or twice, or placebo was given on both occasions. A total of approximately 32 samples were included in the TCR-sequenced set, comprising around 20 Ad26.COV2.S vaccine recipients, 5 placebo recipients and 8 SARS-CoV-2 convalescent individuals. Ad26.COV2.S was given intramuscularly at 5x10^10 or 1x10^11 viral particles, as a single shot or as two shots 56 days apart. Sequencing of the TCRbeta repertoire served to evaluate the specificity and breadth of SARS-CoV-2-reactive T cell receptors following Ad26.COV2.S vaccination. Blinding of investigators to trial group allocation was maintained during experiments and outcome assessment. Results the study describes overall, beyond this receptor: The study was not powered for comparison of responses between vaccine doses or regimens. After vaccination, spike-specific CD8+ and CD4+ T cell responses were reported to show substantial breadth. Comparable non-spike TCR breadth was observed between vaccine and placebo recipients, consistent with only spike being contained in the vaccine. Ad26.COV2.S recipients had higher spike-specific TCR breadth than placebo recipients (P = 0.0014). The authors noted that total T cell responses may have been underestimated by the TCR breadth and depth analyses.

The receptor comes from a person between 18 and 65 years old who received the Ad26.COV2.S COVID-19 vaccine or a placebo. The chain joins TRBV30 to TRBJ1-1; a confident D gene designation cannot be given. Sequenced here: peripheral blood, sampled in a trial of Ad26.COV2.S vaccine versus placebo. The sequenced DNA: TGTGCCTGGAGCTCTGGTGGCAATGAAGCTTTCTTT. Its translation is CAWSSGGNEAFF.